The 25 T cell receptor beta chains listed next were all sequenced from one sample in a study of brain T cells in children with intractable seizures. Assay used: immunoSEQ multiplex PCR; TCRdb lists only in-frame clones, some missing. The sample consists of hundreds of thousands of clones, 93% of them appearing once. Time point noted: blood from clinic visit 5 months post-surgery; TSC patient then seizure free. The sample consisted of peripheral blood, taken approximately 5 months after surgery. The source is a boy under two years old with tuberous sclerosis and intractable seizures.

The rearrangement joins TRBV28 to TRBJ2-7; no definite D call. The V gene lost 2 bases and the J gene lost 7 bases, with 12 bases spanning the gap. Germline V gene sequence: CDR1 MDHEN, CDR2 SYDVKM. The CDR3 is 13 amino acids. The DNA for the CDR3 is TGTGCCAGCAGTTTAGGTTCGCCTTGGGAGCAGTACTTC. Encoded protein: CASSLGSPWEQYF.

CDR3 sequence reads: CATRRLDRAFF. The CDR3 coding sequence is TGTGCCACCCGGCGGCTGGACAGAGCTTTCTTT. The chain has TRBV6-5 and TRBJ1-1; D is perhaps TRBD1 (6 bases). The CDR3 totals 11 residues. Germline V CDR1 and CDR2: MNHEY, SVGAGI. The V end lost 10 bases, the J end lost 10 bases, and 16 bases lay between the germline ends.

CDR3 sequence reads: CASSLRQNSNQPQHF. The DNA for the CDR3 is TGTGCCAGCAGCCTTAGACAGAATAGCAATCAGCCCCAGCATTTT. This chain links TRBV7-8 with TRBJ1-5; D perhaps matches TRBD1 (5 bases). Germline V gene data show CDR1 as SGHVS and CDR2 as FQNEAQ. This CDR3 is 15 amino acids long. V lost 5 bases and J 0 bases, leaving 11 bases between the germline ends.

V gene TRBV18 combines with J gene TRBJ2-7; 7 bases are a match to TRBD2. J was trimmed by 2 bases and V by 0 bases; bases with no gene match: 1. The CDR3 has 14 residues. Germline V gives CDR1 KGHSH, CDR2 LQKENI. For the CDR3, the DNA is TGTGCCAGCTCACCACCGGGGGGGGCCTACGAGCAGTACTTC. It is translated as CASSPPGGAYEQYF.

The V call is TRBV10-2, the J call TRBJ2-3; 10 bases are a match to TRBD1. With 3 bases clipped from V and 9 bases from J, the junction kept 12 bases outside the gene matches. The CDR3 covers 16 residues. Germline CDR1 WSHSY, CDR2 SAAADI. The CDR3 loop reads CASSEYDRGPRLTQYF. DNA for the CDR3: TGCGCCAGCAGTGAATACGACAGGGGGCCGCGGCTCACGCAGTATTTT.

The V and J genes are TRBV6-5 and TRBJ2-1; tentatively, D is TRBD2 (5 bases). Germline loops: CDR1 MNHEY, CDR2 SVGAGI. The CDR3 spans 15 residues. V was shortened by 3 bases and J by 4 bases, with 13 bases between the two germline ends. The CDR3 loop reads CASSYEPTKYNEQFF. The CDR3 DNA is TGTGCCAGCAGTTATGAGCCGACTAAGTACAATGAGCAGTTCTTC.

CDR3 bases: TGCGCCAGCAGCCGATACCTACTAGCGGGGGTCGGGGATACGCAGTATTTT. Its translation is CASSRYLLAGVGDTQYF. This chain links TRBV4-1 with TRBJ2-3, with 11 nucleotides matching TRBD2. CDR1 and CDR2 (germline): MGHRA, YSYEKL. V trimming: 4 bases; J trimming: 6 bases; junction bases outside the gene matches: 12. This CDR3 comprises 17 residues.

The sample holds one count of this clone. This chain connects TRBV29-1 to TRBJ2-7, with D possibly matching TRBD1 (6 bases). Trimming took off 2 bases at V and 4 bases at J, with 12 bases between the two ends. Germline values: CDR1 SQVTM, CDR2 ANQGSEA. The CDR3 is made up of 13 amino acids. The CDR3 here is CSVELGARYEQYF. The CDR3 coding sequence is TGCAGCGTTGAATTGGGGGCTCGATACGAGCAGTACTTC.

The chain is built from TRBV5-8 and TRBJ1-3; TRBD1 might be the D (5 bases). CDR3 length equals 20 residues. Trimming shortened V by 3 bases and J by 0 bases, and 25 bases separated the two germline ends. The V gene's germline CDR1 is SGHTS and CDR2 YDEGEE. The CDR3 nucleotides read TGTGCCAGCAGCTCATTGTTCGGGAGCAGCAGGGATCACTCTGGAAACACCATATATTTT. It codes for CASSSLFGSSRDHSGNTIYF. Full variable domain (remainder filled in from reference TRBV5-8 and TRBJ1-3): EAGVTQSPTHLIKTRGQQATLRCSPISGHTSVYWYQQALGLGLQFLLWYDEGEERNRGNFPPRFSGRQFPNYSSELNVNALELEDSALYLCASSSLFGSSRDHSGNTIYFGEGSWLTVV.

The V call is TRBV20-1, the J call TRBJ2-3; 9 positions match TRBD2. The CDR3 is 14 residues long. V trimming: 3 bases; J trimming: 10 bases; junction bases outside the gene matches: 11. Germline V gene sequence: CDR1 DFQATT, CDR2 SNEGSKA (reference sequence). The CDR3 region is CSASRASGATAQYF. The CDR3 DNA follows: TGCAGTGCTAGTCGGGCTAGCGGGGCCACAGCGCAGTATTTT.

CDR3 in amino acids: CASSSTGLGDTQYF. As DNA, the CDR3 is TGTGCCAGCAGTTCGACAGGGCTCGGAGATACGCAGTATTTT. V gene TRBV28 combines with J gene TRBJ2-3; 7 nucleotides line up with TRBD1. The trim removed 4 bases at V and 5 bases at J, leaving 6 bases unmatched. The germline V gene encodes CDR1 MDHEN and CDR2 SYDVKM. The CDR3 has 14 amino acids.

V usage is TRBV5-5 and J usage is TRBJ2-3; D remains ambiguous. CDR1 SGHKS and CDR2 YYEKEE come from the germline V gene (reference sequence). The V gene lost 5 bases and the J gene lost 2 bases, with 12 bases spanning the gap. The CDR3 runs to 14 residues. For the CDR3, the DNA is TGTGCCAGCAGTTTCCACTCGTCCACAGATACGCAGTATTTT. Translation: CASSFHSSTDTQYF.

V and J are TRBV19 and TRBJ2-7, with 14 nucleotides matching TRBD2. Germline V gene lookup returns CDR1 LNHDA and CDR2 SQIVND (reference sequence). This CDR3 contains 16 residues. V lost 2 bases to trimming and J lost 7 bases; unmatched junction nucleotides: 7. This CDR3 is CASSIRGLAGAQEQYF. CDR3 in DNA: TGTGCCAGTAGTATAAGGGGACTAGCGGGAGCACAAGAGCAGTACTTC.

The rearrangement joins TRBV3-1 (or the pseudogene TRBV3-2) to TRBJ2-5; D gene unclear. Germline CDR1 and CDR2: LGHDT and YNNKEL (reference sequence). V dropped 9 bases and J dropped 2 bases, with 16 bases sitting between them. The CDR3 consists of 14 residues. The CDR3 nucleotides are TGTGCCAGTACAACGTATAGTGTACAAGAGACCCAGTACTTC. Amino acids: CASTTYSVQETQYF.

The rearrangement links TRBV4-1 to TRBJ2-2; D may correspond to TRBD1 or TRBD2 (5 bases each). The CDR3 totals 16 residues. The germline gives CDR1 MGHRA, CDR2 YSYEKL. Deletions cut 3 bases from V and 4 bases from J, with 15 bases between. CDR3 nucleotide sequence: TGCGCCAGCAGCCACGCCGGGACCCCATCCACCGGGGAGCTGTTTTTT. It encodes CASSHAGTPSTGELFF.

The CDR3 protein is CASSLAITSGWTDTQYF. The CDR3 nucleotides are TGTGCCAGCAGCTTAGCGATTACTAGCGGGTGGACAGATACGCAGTATTTT. V and J are TRBV7-9 and TRBJ2-3, with 9 positions matching TRBD2. The trim removed 0 bases at V and 3 bases at J, leaving 7 bases unmatched. CDR3 size: 17 residues. In germline, CDR1 is SEHNR, CDR2 FQNEAQ (reference sequence). Using reference TRBV7-9 and TRBJ2-3 for the parts outside the CDR3, the full variable domain is DTGVSQNPRHKITKRGQNVTFRCDPISEHNRLYWYRQTLGQGPEFLTYFQNEAQLEKSRLLSDRFSAERPKGSFSTLEIQRTEQGDSAMYLCASSLAITSGWTDTQYFGPGTRLTVL.

The chain recombines TRBV14 with TRBJ2-7; D is possibly TRBD1 or TRBD2 (5 bases each). CDR3 length equals 16 residues. Germline CDR1 reads SGHDN; CDR2 reads FVKESK. The V gene lost 0 bases and the J gene lost 6 bases, with 18 bases spanning the gap. This CDR3 reads CASSQDARGLRREQYF. DNA for the CDR3: TGTGCCAGCAGCCAAGATGCGAGGGGCTTGCGGCGCGAGCAGTACTTC.

The chain couples TRBV5-5 to TRBJ1-1; the D is unclear. The CDR3 has 13 residues. V was shortened by 9 bases and J by 0 bases, with 12 bases between the two germline ends. Germline V lookup: CDR1 SGHKS, CDR2 YYEKEE (reference sequence). CDR3 in DNA: TGTGCCACCCGCCGCACTTTGAACACTGAAGCTTTCTTT. Translation: CATRRTLNTEAFF.

The rearrangement links TRBV3-1 (or the pseudogene TRBV3-2) to TRBJ2-1; 10 nucleotides line up with TRBD2. The trim removed 1 base at V and 7 bases at J, leaving 1 base unmatched. CDR1 LGHDT and CDR2 YNNKEL come from the germline V gene (reference sequence). The CDR3 loop spans 14 amino acids. In DNA form, the CDR3 reads TGTGCCAGCAGCCAAGGAGCGGGAGGGAATGAGCAGTTCTTC. Its translation is CASSQGAGGNEQFF.

Only one count was recorded for this clone. The gene calls are TRBV11-3 and TRBJ1-1, with 10 bases aligning to TRBD1. Germline loops: CDR1 SGHNT, CDR2 YENEEA. The CDR3 totals 15 residues. The V segment lost 5 bases and the J segment 4 bases; nucleotides outside the gene matches: 7. The CDR3 nucleotides read TGTGCCAGCAGCCCCCTGGACAGGGGGTTCACTGAAGCTTTCTTT. Translating it yields CASSPLDRGFTEAFF.

The V call is TRBV2, the J call TRBJ2-4, with 7 bases fitting TRBD1. Germline lookup yields CDR1 SNHLY and CDR2 FYNNEI. J was trimmed by 0 bases and V by 6 bases; bases with no gene match: 5. This CDR3 spans 15 amino acids. CDR3 nucleotide sequence: TGTGCCAGCAGGTCGGGACAGTTAGCCAAAAACATTCAGTACTTC. Translated, it gives CASRSGQLAKNIQYF.

The chain is built from TRBV4-2 and TRBJ1-1; 7 nucleotides align to TRBD1. CDR1 is LGHNA and CDR2 is YNFKEQ in the germline V gene. This CDR3 is built from 13 residues. J lost 3 bases, V lost 7 bases, and 5 bases had no gene match. The CDR3 loop is CASIQGVDTEAFF. The CDR3 coding sequence is TGTGCCAGCATTCAGGGGGTCGACACTGAAGCTTTCTTT.

CDR3 DNA: TGTGCCAGCAGTCAGACTACAGGGTGGGCCGGGGCCAACGTCCTGACTTTC. It codes for CASSQTTGWAGANVLTF. This sequence joins TRBV13 and TRBJ2-6; D may be TRBD1 (6 bases). The CDR3 is made up of 17 amino acids. V lost 6 bases to trimming and J lost 4 bases, with 19 bases between them. Looked up from germline, CDR1 is PRHDT and CDR2 is FYEKMQ (reference sequence).

The chain combines TRBV7-2 with TRBJ2-5, with 8 bases lining up with TRBD1. There are 15 residues in the CDR3. With V trimmed by 4 bases and J by 1 base, 5 bases remained unmatched. Germline V CDR1 and CDR2: SGHTA, FQGNSA. This CDR3 reads CASSSRQGSQETQYF. The CDR3 DNA reads as TGTGCCAGCAGCTCGCGACAGGGGTCCCAAGAGACCCAGTACTTC.

The chain has TRBV30 and TRBJ1-2; possibly TRBD1 for D (6 bases). V was clipped by 3 bases and J by 5 bases, with 19 bases between them. Looked up from germline, CDR1 is GTSNPN and CDR2 is SVGIG (reference sequence). This CDR3 has 15 residues. The CDR3 here is CAWSDHGQWAYGYTF. Written as DNA, the CDR3 is TGTGCCTGGAGCGATCATGGACAGTGGGCTTATGGCTACACCTTC.